This TCR beta chain emerged from a study of blood T cell repertoires in COVID-19. CDR1 SGHNT and CDR2 YENEEA come from the germline V gene. V was pared by 4 bases and J by 6 bases, with 16 bases of the junction left unmatched. The CDR3 sequence is 17 residues long. The protocol was immunoSEQ multiplex PCR, while the TCRdb copy is restricted to in-frame clones and leaves out a portion. In the table there are a few hundred thousand clones, roughly 80% of which are singletons. This clonotype was sampled from a woman between 45 and 65 years old who had recovered from COVID-19. Sequenced input: PBMCs or T cells enriched from blood (not recorded which). The gene calls are TRBV11-3 and TRBJ2-7; 9 bases agree with TRBD1. The DNA of the CDR3 is TGTGCCAGCAGCTCGTGGGACAGGGCGTTGGTGGGCGGCGAGCAGTACTTC. Its protein product is CASSSWDRALVGGEQYF.